The 9 T cell receptor beta chains in this list originate from one sample, sequenced in a study of T cell responses to AZD1222 COVID-19 vaccine. Profiled with immunoSEQ multiplex PCR; TCRdb holds only in-frame clones, not every one. The data hold roughly 90,000 clones, with approximately 83% observed a single time. Here the sequenced sample was peripheral blood, taken on day 0 of AZD1222 vaccination. The receptor source for this set is an adult in good health.

CDR3 in amino acids: CASSQDSLAGVGGANVLTF. The CDR3 coding sequence is TGTGCCAGCAGCCAAGATTCACTAGCGGGAGTTGGTGGGGCCAACGTCCTGACTTTC. The V gene is TRBV14, the J gene TRBJ2-6; 11 bases match TRBD2. CDR3 length equals 19 residues. Germline values: CDR1 SGHDN, CDR2 FVKESK. V shed 0 bases and J 3 bases; nucleotides not matched to a gene: 7.

This chain joins TRBV6-5 and TRBJ2-1; D may be TRBD1 or TRBD2 (7 bases each). Trimming removed 0 bases at V and 9 bases at J, with 15 bases between. This CDR3 comprises 15 residues. Germline V gives CDR1 MNHEY, CDR2 SVGAGI. CDR3 protein: CASSYSPGGEREQFF. The CDR3 coding sequence is TGTGCCAGCAGTTACTCCCCAGGGGGGGAACGTGAGCAGTTCTTC.

The V gene is TRBV7-9, the J gene TRBJ1-2; D call uncertain. Trimming left V 5 bases short and J 6 bases short, with 19 bases between. The CDR3 runs to 15 residues. Germline values: CDR1 SEHNR, CDR2 FQNEAQ (reference sequence). The CDR3 bases are TGTGCCAGCAGCCCACGGAGGCAGGACGGGGATGGCTACACCTTC. As protein: CASSPRRQDGDGYTF.

The gene calls are TRBV3-1 (or the pseudogene TRBV3-2) and TRBJ1-4, with D unresolved. V was trimmed by 3 bases and J by 0 bases, leaving 14 bases between them. From germline, CDR1 is LGHDT and CDR2 YNNKEL (reference sequence). This CDR3 is 17 amino acids long. CDR3 residues: CASSHFRHSATNEKLFF. The CDR3 DNA sequence: TGTGCCAGCAGCCATTTCCGCCATAGCGCAACTAATGAAAAACTGTTTTTT.

This chain joins TRBV4-1 and TRBJ1-5; no reliable D call. Germline V gene data show CDR1 as MGHRA and CDR2 as YSYEKL. Trimming shortened V by 0 bases and J by 0 bases, and 6 bases separated the two germline ends. This CDR3 region has 15 residues. The CDR3: CASSQDPDSNQPQHF. DNA for the CDR3: TGCGCCAGCAGCCAAGACCCCGATAGCAATCAGCCCCAGCATTTT.

The chain uses TRBV6-5 and TRBJ1-2; D is unclear. This CDR3 has 11 amino acids. V lost 7 bases, J lost 7 bases, and 10 bases lay in between. Germline V gene data show CDR1 as MNHEY and CDR2 as SVGAGI. CDR3 sequence reads: CASNGFGGYTF. The CDR3 nucleotides read TGTGCCAGCAACGGCTTCGGTGGCTACACCTTC.

J is TRBJ2-5 and V is TRBV5-6; possibly TRBD1 for D (6 bases). Germline assignment: CDR1 SGHDT and CDR2 YYEEEE. The CDR3 extends over 15 amino acids. V lost 2 bases, J lost 4 bases, and 15 bases lay in between. CDR3 DNA sequence: TGTGCCAGCAGCTTTCCAGGACAGTCGGGAGAGACCCAGTACTTC. The encoded protein is CASSFPGQSGETQYF.

The chain couples TRBV18 to TRBJ2-3, with D uncertain. With 0 bases removed from V and 1 base from J, the gap between germline ends came to 8 bases. Germline V CDR1 and CDR2: KGHSH, LQKENI. The CDR3 is 15 residues long. CDR3 bases: TGTGCCAGCTCACCACCGGGCCTCGGCACAGATACGCAGTATTTT. This gives the protein CASSPPGLGTDTQYF.

The chain employs TRBV7-9 and TRBJ2-1; D unresolved. Germline V gives CDR1 SEHNR, CDR2 FQNEAQ (reference sequence). This CDR3 is built from 13 residues. The V and J ends lost 1 base and 3 bases respectively, with 4 bases between them. CDR3 residues: CASSLVGYNEQFF. In nucleotides, the CDR3 is TGTGCCAGCAGCTTAGTAGGCTACAATGAGCAGTTCTTC.